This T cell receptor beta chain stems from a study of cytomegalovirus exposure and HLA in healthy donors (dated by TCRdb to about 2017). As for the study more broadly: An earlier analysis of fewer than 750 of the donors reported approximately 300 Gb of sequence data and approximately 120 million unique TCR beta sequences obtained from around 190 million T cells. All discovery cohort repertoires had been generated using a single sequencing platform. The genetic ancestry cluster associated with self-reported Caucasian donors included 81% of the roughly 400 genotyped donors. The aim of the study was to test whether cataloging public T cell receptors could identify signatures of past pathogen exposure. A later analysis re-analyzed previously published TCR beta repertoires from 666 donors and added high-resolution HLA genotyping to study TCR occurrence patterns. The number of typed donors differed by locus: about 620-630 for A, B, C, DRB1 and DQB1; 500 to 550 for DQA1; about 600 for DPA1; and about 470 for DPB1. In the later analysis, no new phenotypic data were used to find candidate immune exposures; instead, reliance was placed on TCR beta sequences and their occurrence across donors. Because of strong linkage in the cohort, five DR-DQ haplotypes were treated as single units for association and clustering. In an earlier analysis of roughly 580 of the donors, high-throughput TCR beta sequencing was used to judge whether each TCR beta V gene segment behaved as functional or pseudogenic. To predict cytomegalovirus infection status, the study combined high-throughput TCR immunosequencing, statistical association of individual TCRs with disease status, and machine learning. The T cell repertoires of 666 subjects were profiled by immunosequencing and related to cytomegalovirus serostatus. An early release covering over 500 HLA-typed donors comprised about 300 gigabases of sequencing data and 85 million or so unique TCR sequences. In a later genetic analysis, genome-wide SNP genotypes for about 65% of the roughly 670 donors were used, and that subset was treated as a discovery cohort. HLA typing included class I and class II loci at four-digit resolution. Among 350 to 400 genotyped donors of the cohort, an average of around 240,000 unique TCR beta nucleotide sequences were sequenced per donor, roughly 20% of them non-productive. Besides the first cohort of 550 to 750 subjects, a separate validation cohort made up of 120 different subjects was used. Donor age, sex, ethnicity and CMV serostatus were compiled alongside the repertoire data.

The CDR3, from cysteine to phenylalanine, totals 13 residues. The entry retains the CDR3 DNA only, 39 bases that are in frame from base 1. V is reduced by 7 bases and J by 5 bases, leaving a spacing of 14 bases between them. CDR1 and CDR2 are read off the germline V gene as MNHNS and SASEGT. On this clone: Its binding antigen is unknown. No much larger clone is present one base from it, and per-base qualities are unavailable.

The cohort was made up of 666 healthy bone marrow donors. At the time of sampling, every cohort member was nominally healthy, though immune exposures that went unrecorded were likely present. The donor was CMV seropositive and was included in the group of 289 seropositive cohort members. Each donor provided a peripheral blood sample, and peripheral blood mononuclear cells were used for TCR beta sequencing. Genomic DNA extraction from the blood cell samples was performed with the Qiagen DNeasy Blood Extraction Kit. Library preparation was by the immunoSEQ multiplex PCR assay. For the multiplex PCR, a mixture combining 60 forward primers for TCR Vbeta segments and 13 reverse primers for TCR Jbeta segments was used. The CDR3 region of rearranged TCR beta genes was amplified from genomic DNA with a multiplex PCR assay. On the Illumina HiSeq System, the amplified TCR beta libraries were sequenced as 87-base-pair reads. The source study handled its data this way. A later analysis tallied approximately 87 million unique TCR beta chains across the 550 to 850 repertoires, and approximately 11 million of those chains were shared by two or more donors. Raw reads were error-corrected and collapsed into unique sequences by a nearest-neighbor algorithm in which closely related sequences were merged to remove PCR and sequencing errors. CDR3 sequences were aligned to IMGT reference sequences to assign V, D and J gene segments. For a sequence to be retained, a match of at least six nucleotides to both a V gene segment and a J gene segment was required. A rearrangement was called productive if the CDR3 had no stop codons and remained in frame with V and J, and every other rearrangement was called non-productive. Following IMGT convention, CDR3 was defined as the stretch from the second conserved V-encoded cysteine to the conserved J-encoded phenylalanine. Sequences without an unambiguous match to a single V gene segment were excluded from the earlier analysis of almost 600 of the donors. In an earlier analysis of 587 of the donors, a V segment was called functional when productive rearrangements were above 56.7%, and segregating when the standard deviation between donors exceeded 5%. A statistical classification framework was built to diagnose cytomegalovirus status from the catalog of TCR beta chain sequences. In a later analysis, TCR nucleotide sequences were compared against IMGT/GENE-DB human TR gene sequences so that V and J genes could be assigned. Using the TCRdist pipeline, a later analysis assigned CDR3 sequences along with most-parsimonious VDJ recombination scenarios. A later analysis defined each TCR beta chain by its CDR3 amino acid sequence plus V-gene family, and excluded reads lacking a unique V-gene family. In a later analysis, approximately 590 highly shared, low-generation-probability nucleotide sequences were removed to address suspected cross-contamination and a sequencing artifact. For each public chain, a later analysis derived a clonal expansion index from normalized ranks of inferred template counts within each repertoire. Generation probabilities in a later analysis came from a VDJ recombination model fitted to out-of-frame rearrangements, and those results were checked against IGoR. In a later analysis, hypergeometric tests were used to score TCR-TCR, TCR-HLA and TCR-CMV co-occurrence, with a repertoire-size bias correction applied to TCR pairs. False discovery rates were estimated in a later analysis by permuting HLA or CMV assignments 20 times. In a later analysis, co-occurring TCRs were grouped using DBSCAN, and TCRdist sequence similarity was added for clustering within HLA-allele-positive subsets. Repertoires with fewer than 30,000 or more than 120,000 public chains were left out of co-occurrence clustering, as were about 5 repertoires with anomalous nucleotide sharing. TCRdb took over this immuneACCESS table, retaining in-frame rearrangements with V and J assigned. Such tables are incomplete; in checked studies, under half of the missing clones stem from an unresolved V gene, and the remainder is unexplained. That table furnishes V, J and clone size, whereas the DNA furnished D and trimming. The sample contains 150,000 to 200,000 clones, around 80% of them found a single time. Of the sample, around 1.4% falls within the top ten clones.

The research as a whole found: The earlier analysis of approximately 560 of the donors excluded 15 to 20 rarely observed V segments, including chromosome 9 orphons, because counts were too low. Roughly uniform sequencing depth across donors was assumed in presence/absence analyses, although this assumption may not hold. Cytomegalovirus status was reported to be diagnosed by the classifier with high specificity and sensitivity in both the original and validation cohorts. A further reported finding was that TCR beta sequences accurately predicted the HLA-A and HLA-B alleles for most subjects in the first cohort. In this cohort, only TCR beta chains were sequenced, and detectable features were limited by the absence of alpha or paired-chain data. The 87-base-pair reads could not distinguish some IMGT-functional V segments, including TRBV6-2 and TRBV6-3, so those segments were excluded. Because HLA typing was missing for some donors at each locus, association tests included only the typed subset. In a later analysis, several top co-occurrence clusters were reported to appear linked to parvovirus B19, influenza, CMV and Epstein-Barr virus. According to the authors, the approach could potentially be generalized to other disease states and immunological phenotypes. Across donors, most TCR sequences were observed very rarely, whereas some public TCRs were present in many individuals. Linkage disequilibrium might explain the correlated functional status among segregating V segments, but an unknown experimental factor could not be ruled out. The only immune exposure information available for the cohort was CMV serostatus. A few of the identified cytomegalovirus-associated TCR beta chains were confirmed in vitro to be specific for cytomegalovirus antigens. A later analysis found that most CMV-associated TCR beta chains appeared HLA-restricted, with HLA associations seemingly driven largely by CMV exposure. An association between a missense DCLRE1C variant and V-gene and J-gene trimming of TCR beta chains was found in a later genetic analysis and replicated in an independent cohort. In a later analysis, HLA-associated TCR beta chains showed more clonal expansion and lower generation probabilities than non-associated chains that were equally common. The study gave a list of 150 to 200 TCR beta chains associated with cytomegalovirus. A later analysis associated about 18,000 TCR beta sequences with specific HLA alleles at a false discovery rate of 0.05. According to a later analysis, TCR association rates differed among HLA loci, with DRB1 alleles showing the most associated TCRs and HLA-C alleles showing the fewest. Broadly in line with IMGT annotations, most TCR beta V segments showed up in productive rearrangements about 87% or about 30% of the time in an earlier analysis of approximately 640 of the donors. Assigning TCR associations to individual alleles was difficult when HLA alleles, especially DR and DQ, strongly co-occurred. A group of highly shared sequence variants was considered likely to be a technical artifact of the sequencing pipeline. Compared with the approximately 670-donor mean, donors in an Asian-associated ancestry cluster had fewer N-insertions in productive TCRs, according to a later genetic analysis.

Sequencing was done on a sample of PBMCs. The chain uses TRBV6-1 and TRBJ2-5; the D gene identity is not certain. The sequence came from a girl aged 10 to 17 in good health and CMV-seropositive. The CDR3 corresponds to CASNVGVRETQYF. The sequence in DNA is TGTGCCAGCAATGTTGGAGTAAGGGAGACCCAGTACTTC.